These 18 T cell receptor beta chains were all obtained from the same sample, sequenced in a study of blood T cells in healthy people across ages. Primers used in a second PCR of roughly 6 to 12 cycles were a sample-barcoded 5' primer and a J-beta primer mix. Via MiXCR, TCRdb re-called the 5' RACE reads, giving one row per CDR3 protein. The sample consists of about 1.1 million distinct CDR3 sequences, under 40% of them appearing once. Sequencing input: blood. These receptors were obtained from a man in his late teens or twenties in good health.

This clonotype was found once. A junction boundary mismatches the germline segment, possibly from a read error. This chain connects TRBV7-2 to TRBJ2-5, with TRBD2 as a possible D gene (5 bases). CDR1 is SGHTA and CDR2 is FQGNSA in the germline V gene. The CDR3 covers 16 residues. The CDR3 is CASRGTHGIYQEAQYF. The CDR3 coding sequence is TGTGCCAGCAGGGGCACCCACGGGATATACCAAGAGGCCCAGTACTTC.

This clonotype was found a few times. The rearrangement joins TRBV2 to TRBJ2-1; D gene uncertain. Per the germline V gene, CDR1 is SNHLY and CDR2 is FYNNEI. The V end lost 5 bases, the J end lost 0 bases, and 14 bases lay between the germline ends. The CDR3 is made up of 16 amino acids. The CDR3 sequence: CASSKDLVSSYNEQFF. The CDR3 DNA sequence: TGTGCCAGCAGTAAGGATCTGGTGAGCTCCTACAATGAGCAGTTCTTC.

The sample holds a few counts of this clonotype. The chain joins TRBV6-4 to TRBJ1-2; D gene ambiguous. This CDR3 spans 13 amino acids. Germline CDR1 reads MRHNA; CDR2 reads SNTAGT. Trimming removed 4 bases at V and 2 bases at J, with 8 bases between. CDR3 in amino acids: CASSVSLNYGYTF. Written as DNA, the CDR3 is TGTGCCAGCAGTGTTAGCCTCAACTATGGCTACACCTTC.

The chain combines TRBV7-9 with TRBJ2-7; D might be TRBD1 (5 bases). V lost 7 bases to trimming and J lost 0 bases, with 10 bases between them. The CDR3 runs to 13 residues. From germline, CDR1 is SEHNR and CDR2 FQNEAQ (reference sequence). DNA of the CDR3: TGTGCCAGCACACTGACAGTCTCCTACGAGCAGTACTTC. It yields the protein CASTLTVSYEQYF.

This clonotype was seen a few times. The chain is built from TRBV12-3 or TRBV12-4 and TRBJ2-5; tentatively, D is TRBD1 or TRBD2 (6 bases each). Trimming cost V 7 bases and J 5 bases, with 14 bases left between them. The CDR3 is 13 residues long. This chain's CDR3 is CASNGGVRETQYF. The CDR3 DNA follows: TGTGCCAGCAACGGGGGCGTAAGGGAGACCCAGTACTTC.

CDR3 sequence (DNA): TGCGCCAGCAGCCAAGGTGGGGAGGGACTGAGGGAGCAGTTCTTC. Amino acids: CASSQGGEGLREQFF. The V gene is TRBV4-1, the J gene TRBJ2-1; 7 bases match TRBD2. This CDR3 region has 15 residues. CDR1 MGHRA and CDR2 YSYEKL come from the germline V gene. The J segment lost 10 bases and the V segment lost 1 base, leaving 10 bases of the junction unmatched.

On this clonotype itself: Its ends do not fully match the called genes, so a read error is possible. This chain joins TRBV28 and TRBJ1-6, with no clear D. The germline CDR1 and CDR2 sequences are MDHEN and SYDVKM. CDR3 size: 15 residues. The CDR3 DNA is TGTGCCAGCAGCCCCCTCGCGGGCTCCAGTTCACCCCCCCACTTT. Its protein is CASSPLAGSSSPPHF.

The chain uses TRBV5-6 and TRBJ1-4; D not certain. This CDR3 has 11 residues. Trimming shortened V by 4 bases and J by 10 bases, and 8 bases separated the two germline ends. Germline CDR1 reads SGHDT; CDR2 reads YYEEEE. CDR3 in amino acids: CASSTDGKLFF. CDR3 DNA sequence: TGTGCCAGCAGCACGGACGGAAAACTGTTTTTT.

The table lists this clonotype with a few counts. V is TRBV21-1 and J is TRBJ2-4; the table's D call TRBD2 went unverified against the DNA. TRBV21-1 is a recognized pseudogene. The CDR3 extends over 21 amino acids. The CDR3 reads CASSKVGPDRRSLLAKNIQYF. The CDR3 nucleotides are TGTGCCAGCAGCAAAGTTGGGCCAGACCGACGATCTTTACTAGCCAAAAACATTCAGTACTTC.

This rearrangement joins TRBV10-3 to TRBJ1-1; maybe TRBD1 (5 bases). CDR3 length: 14 residues. Germline V CDR1 and CDR2: ENHRY, SYGVKD. The ends were cut back, 2 bases at V and 5 bases at J, with 12 bases in the middle. The CDR3 spells CAISEGGRETEAFF. The CDR3 DNA is TGTGCCATCAGTGAGGGGGGTCGGGAGACTGAAGCTTTCTTT.

The chain couples TRBV7-2 to TRBJ1-3; D unresolved. The germline V gene encodes CDR1 SGHTA and CDR2 FQGNSA. V was clipped by 4 bases and J by 2 bases, with 6 bases between them. There are 13 residues in the CDR3. Written as DNA, the CDR3 is TGTGCCAGCAGCTCCTATACTGGAAACACCATATATTTT. Translating gives CASSSYTGNTIYF.

This rearrangement joins TRBV30 to TRBJ1-5; no definite D call. The CDR3 extends over 13 amino acids. CDR1 and CDR2 from the germline V gene are GTSNPN and SVGIG (reference sequence). V lost 1 base and J 3 bases, leaving 7 bases between the germline ends. The CDR3 region is CAWSGGINQPQHF. The CDR3 nucleotides are TGTGCCTGGAGTGGGGGAATCAATCAGCCCCAGCATTTT.

This chain joins TRBV5-1 and TRBJ2-3, with D possibly TRBD2 on 5 matching bases. CDR1 and CDR2 (germline): SGHRS, YFSETQ. The length of the CDR3 is 17 residues. Trimming cost V 4 bases and J 2 bases, with 20 bases left between them. The CDR3 coding sequence is TGCGCCAGCAGCCCCTATTATTCTAGCCAAAACACAGATACGCAGTATTTT. Amino acids: CASSPYYSSQNTDTQYF. The full variable domain, in which reference TRBV5-1 and TRBJ2-3 provide the parts outside the CDR3, is KAGVTQTPRYLIKTRGQQVTLSCSPISGHRSVSWYQQTPGQGLQFLFEYFSETQRNKGNFPGRFSGRQFSNSRSEMNVSTLELGDSALYLCASSPYYSSQNTDTQYFGPGTRLTVL.

The rearrangement links TRBV4-1 to TRBJ1-2; D uncertain. Germline values: CDR1 MGHRA, CDR2 YSYEKL. V was pared by 1 base and J by 8 bases, with 17 bases between. The CDR3 covers 15 residues. The CDR3 spells CASSQAQTDLYGYTF. The CDR3 DNA reads TGCGCCAGCAGCCAAGCCCAAACAGATCTATACGGCTACACCTTC.

The rearrangement links TRBV12-3 or TRBV12-4 to TRBJ1-5; 8 positions agree with TRBD1. Losses at the gene ends were 4 bases for V and 11 bases for J; bases not matched to a gene: 1. The CDR3 sequence is 11 residues long. CDR3: CASSSGQAQHF. Written as DNA, the CDR3 is TGTGCCAGCAGTTCGGGACAGGCCCAGCATTTT.

This clonotype showed up many times. The chain uses TRBV9 and TRBJ2-7; 9 bases fit TRBD1. The CDR3 covers 15 residues. V gave up 0 bases and J gave up 4 bases; unmatched junction bases: 5. Germline V gene data show CDR1 as SGDLS and CDR2 as YYNGEE. The CDR3 region has the DNA TGTGCCAGCAGCGTAGGACAGGGGGTGGGTTACGAGCAGTACTTC. Its translation: CASSVGQGVGYEQYF. Filled out from reference TRBV9 and TRBJ2-7, the complete variable domain reads DSGVTQTPKHLITATGQRVTLRCSPRSGDLSVYWYQQSLDQGLQFLIQYYNGEERAKGNILERFSAQQFPDLHSELNLSSLELGDSALYFCASSVGQGVGYEQYFGPGTRLTVT.

The V and J genes are TRBV11-2 and TRBJ1-1; no firm D call. Looked up from germline, CDR1 is SGHAT and CDR2 is FQNNGV. V lost 2 bases, J lost 3 bases, and 10 bases lay in between. The CDR3 totals 14 residues. CDR3 in amino acids: CASSLSPEYTEAFF. The CDR3 DNA reads TGTGCCAGCAGCTTATCCCCTGAATACACTGAAGCTTTCTTT.

The V and J genes are TRBV20-1 and TRBJ2-3; D may be TRBD2 (6 bases). This CDR3 is built from 16 residues. Germline lookup yields CDR1 DFQATT and CDR2 SNEGSKA (reference sequence). With 2 bases removed from V and 2 bases from J, the gap between germline ends came to 17 bases. The CDR3 nucleotides are TGCAGTGCTAGATTACTTCCGGGACTCCTCACAGATACGCAGTATTTT. It is translated as CSARLLPGLLTDTQYF.